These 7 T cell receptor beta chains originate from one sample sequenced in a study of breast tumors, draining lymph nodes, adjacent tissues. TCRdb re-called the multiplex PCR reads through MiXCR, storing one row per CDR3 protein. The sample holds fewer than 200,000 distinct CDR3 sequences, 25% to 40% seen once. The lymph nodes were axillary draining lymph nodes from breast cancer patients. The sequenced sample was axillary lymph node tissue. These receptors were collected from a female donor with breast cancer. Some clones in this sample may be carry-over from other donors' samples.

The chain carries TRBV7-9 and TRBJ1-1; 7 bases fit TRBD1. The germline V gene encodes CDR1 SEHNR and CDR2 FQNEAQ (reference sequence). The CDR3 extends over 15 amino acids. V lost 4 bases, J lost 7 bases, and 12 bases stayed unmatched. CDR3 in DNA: TGTGCCAGCAGCTCGAACAACAGGGGTGGCGGTGAAGCTTTCTTT. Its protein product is CASSSNNRGGGEAFF.

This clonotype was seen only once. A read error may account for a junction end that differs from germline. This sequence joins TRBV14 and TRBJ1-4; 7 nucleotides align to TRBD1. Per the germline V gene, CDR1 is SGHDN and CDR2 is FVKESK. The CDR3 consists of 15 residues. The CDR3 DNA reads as TGTGTCAGCAGCCAAGACCCTCAGGGGGGTGAAAAACTGTTTTTT. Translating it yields CVSSQDPQGGEKLFF.

The CDR3 region is CASSLVRGTYTF. The CDR3 nucleotides read TGTGCCAGCAGCTTAGTTCGGGGGACCTACACCTTC. The chain joins TRBV11-3 to TRBJ1-2; possible D gene TRBD1, 5 bases. V dropped 1 base and J dropped 10 bases, with 10 bases sitting between them. Germline V CDR1 and CDR2: SGHNT, YENEEA. The CDR3 sequence is 12 residues long. Full variable domain (remainder filled in from reference TRBV11-3 and TRBJ1-2): EAGVVQSPRYKIIEKKQPVAFWCNPISGHNTLYWYLQNLGQGPELLIRYENEEAVDDSQLPKDRFSAERLKGVDSTLKIQPAELGDSAVYLCASSLVRGTYTFGSGTRLTVV.

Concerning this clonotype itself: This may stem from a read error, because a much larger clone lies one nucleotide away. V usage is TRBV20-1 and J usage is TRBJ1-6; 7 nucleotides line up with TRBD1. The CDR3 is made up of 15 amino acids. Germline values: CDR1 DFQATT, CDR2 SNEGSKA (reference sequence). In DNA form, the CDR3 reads TGCAGTGCTAGTGGTCAGGGGGTGTTAGCTTCACCCTTCCACTTT. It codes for CSASGQGVLASPFHF.

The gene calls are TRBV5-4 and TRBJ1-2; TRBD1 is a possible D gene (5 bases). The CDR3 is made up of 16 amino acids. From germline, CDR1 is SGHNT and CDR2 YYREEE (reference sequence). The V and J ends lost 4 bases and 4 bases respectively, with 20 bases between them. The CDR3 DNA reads TGTGCCAGCAGCCCCGGGGCGGCACCTCCCGGCTATGGCTACACCTTC. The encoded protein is CASSPGAAPPGYGYTF. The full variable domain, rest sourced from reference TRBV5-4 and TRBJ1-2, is ETGVTQSPTHLIKTRGQQVTLRCSSQSGHNTVSWYQQALGQGPQFIFQYYREEENGRGNFPPRFSGLQFPNYSSELNVNALELDDSALYLCASSPGAAPPGYGYTFGSGTRLTVV.

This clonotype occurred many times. The CDR3: CATSRDIGRHTDTQYF. The CDR3 DNA sequence: TGTGCCACCAGCAGAGATATAGGCAGACACACAGATACGCAGTATTTT. The gene calls are TRBV15 and TRBJ2-3; D gene uncertain. Per germline, CDR1 LNHNV and CDR2 YYDKDF (reference sequence). The CDR3 consists of 16 residues. V was pared by 0 bases and J by 2 bases, with 12 bases between. Variable domain in full (rest from reference TRBV15 and TRBJ2-3): DAMVIQNPRYQVTQFGKPVTLSCSQTLNHNVMYWYQQKSSQAPKLLFHYYDKDFNNEADTPDNFQSRRPNTSFCFLDIRSPGLGDTAMYLCATSRDIGRHTDTQYFGPGTRLTVL.

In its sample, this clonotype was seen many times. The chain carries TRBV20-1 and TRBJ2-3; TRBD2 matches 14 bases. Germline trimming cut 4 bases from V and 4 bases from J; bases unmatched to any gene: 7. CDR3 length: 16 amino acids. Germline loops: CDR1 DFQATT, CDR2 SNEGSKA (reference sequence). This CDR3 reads CSATGGLAGGSDTQYF. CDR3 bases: TGCAGTGCTACTGGAGGACTAGCGGGGGGTTCAGATACGCAGTATTTT.